This TCR beta chain emerged from a study of Ad26.COV2.S vaccination and SARS-CoV-2 variants. Sequencing used immunoSEQ multiplex PCR; TCRdb keeps in-frame clones, though not all of them. Of about 350,000 clones in the sample, about 90% were seen once. V trimming: 5 bases; J trimming: 9 bases; junction bases outside the gene matches: 3. The CDR3 length is 13 residues. CDR1 and CDR2 from the germline V gene are SNHLY and FYNNEI. The sequence came from a human donor who had recovered from COVID-19. The sequencing used peripheral blood, collected after recovery from COVID-19. The chain links TRBV2 to TRBJ1-4; 10 positions agree with TRBD1. In nucleotides, the CDR3 is TGTGCCAGCAGTAGACAGGGGGCTCAAAAACTGTTTTTT. This codes for CASSRQGAQKLFF.